The rows below give T cell receptor beta chains drawn from one sample of a study of T cell responses to AZD1222 COVID-19 vaccine. Assay: immunoSEQ multiplex PCR; the TCRdb copy retains only in-frame clones and omits some. The data show roughly 100,000 clones, roughly 88% seen once. Sequencing used peripheral blood, obtained on day 0 of AZD1222 vaccination. These TCRs come from an adult in good health. CDR3s include the opening cysteine and the closing phenylalanine or tryptophan. The D gene is left open where the match is weak. Clone size is stated in some rows and not others, as once, few, many or a class when expanded.

>-|TRBV5-1|TRBJ2-7|TRBD2
CASSLEGTSGSEQYF
TGCGCCAGCAGCTTGGAGGGGACTAGCGGGAGCGAGCAGTACTTC
>-|TRBV5-1|TRBJ2-1|-
CASSPFQSSYNEQFF
TGCGCCAGCAGCCCGTTCCAGAGCTCCTACAATGAGCAGTTCTTC
>-|TRBV4-1|TRBJ2-5|TRBD2
CASSPGLAGGETQYF
TGCGCCAGCAGCCCGGGGCTAGCGGGAGGAGAGACCCAGTACTTC
>once|TRBV28|TRBJ2-6|-
CATLSSGANVLTF
TGTGCCACCCTAAGCTCTGGGGCCAACGTCCTGACTTTC
>-|TRBV27|TRBJ1-5|-
CASSFIGQPQHF
TGTGCCAGCAGTTTTATAGGTCAGCCCCAGCATTTT
>-|TRBV6-2/TRBV6-3|TRBJ1-5|-
CASSYGWQPQHF
TGTGCCAGCAGTTACGGGTGGCAGCCCCAGCATTTT
>-|TRBV2|TRBJ2-3|TRBD2
CATLRSAGESFSSDTQYF
TGTGCAACCCTTCGGTCCGCGGGAGAATCTTTTAGCTCAGATACGCAGTATTTT
>-|TRBV6-5|TRBJ2-7|-
CASSYIEGSYEQYF
TGTGCCAGCAGTTATATCGAGGGATCCTACGAGCAGTACTTC
>once|TRBV27|TRBJ2-2|TRBD1
CASSLYPTGETGELFF
TGTGCCAGCAGTTTATACCCTACAGGGGAAACCGGGGAGCTGTTTTTT
>-|TRBV10-3|TRBJ1-1|-
CATQTGGNTEAFF
TGTGCCACCCAGACAGGTGGGAACACTGAAGCTTTCTTT
>once|TRBV5-8|TRBJ2-3|-
CASSFGHREADTQYF
TGTGCCAGCAGCTTCGGGCACAGGGAAGCCGATACGCAGTATTTT
>-|TRBV27|TRBJ1-4|TRBD1
CASREPGQGGEKLFF
TGTGCCAGCAGGGAGCCGGGACAGGGGGGTGAAAAACTGTTTTTT
>-|TRBV2|TRBJ2-7|TRBD2
CASRVAGATYEQYF
TGTGCCAGCAGGGTAGCGGGGGCCACGTACGAGCAGTACTTC
>-|TRBV13|TRBJ2-1|-
CASSLTGEGEQFF
TGTGCCAGCAGCCTAACGGGAGAAGGTGAGCAGTTCTTC
>-|TRBV28|TRBJ1-1|TRBD1
CASSFRTGVTEAFF
TGTGCCAGCAGTTTTCGAACAGGGGTCACTGAAGCTTTCTTT
>-|TRBV6-6|TRBJ1-2|-
CASTQAALYGYTF
TGTGCCAGCACACAGGCGGCACTCTATGGCTACACCTTC
>-|TRBV19|TRBJ2-1|-
CASKRYFSDWRNEQFF
TGTGCCAGTAAACGTTACTTCTCCGATTGGAGGAATGAGCAGTTCTTC
>few|TRBV7-8|TRBJ1-2|-
CASSVRDLRGYTF
TGTGCCAGCAGCGTCAGGGACTTGAGAGGCTACACCTTC
>-|TRBV2|TRBJ2-2|TRBD1
CASTQGQGRTGELFF
TGTGCCTCCACTCAGGGACAGGGTAGGACCGGGGAGCTGTTTTTT
>-|TRBV6-6|TRBJ1-4|-
CASRQRKNEKLFF
TGTGCCAGCAGACAGCGGAAGAATGAAAAACTGTTTTTT
>-|TRBV3-1/TRBV3-2|TRBJ2-1|-
CASSPFGIRNEQFF
TGTGCCAGCAGCCCTTTCGGGATTCGCAATGAGCAGTTCTTC
>-|TRBV19|TRBJ2-7|TRBD1
CASSDRGLSYEQYF
TGTGCCAGTAGTGACAGGGGACTCTCCTACGAGCAGTACTTC
>-|TRBV3-1/TRBV3-2|TRBJ1-6|-
CASSPRGDGSPLHF
TGTGCCAGCAGCCCACGTGGGGACGGATCACCCCTCCACTTT
>once|TRBV28|TRBJ2-1|-
CASSQGNNEQFF
TGTGCCAGCAGTCAGGGGAACAATGAGCAGTTCTTC
>few|TRBV28|TRBJ1-2|TRBD1
CASRPTGASGYTF
TGTGCCAGCAGGCCAACAGGGGCTAGTGGCTACACCTTC
>-|TRBV15|TRBJ2-7|-
CATSRDLDEQYF
TGTGCCACCAGCAGAGATCTGGACGAGCAGTACTTC
>-|TRBV6-5|TRBJ2-7|-
CASMEDSGGSYEQYF
TGTGCCAGCATGGAAGATAGCGGAGGGTCCTACGAGCAGTACTTC
>-|TRBV7-9|TRBJ2-2|-
CASSLGGAGELFF
TGTGCCAGCAGCTTAGGGGGGGCCGGGGAGCTGTTTTTT
>-|TRBV5-1|TRBJ1-1|TRBD1
CASSEYQGETNTEAFF
TGCGCCAGCAGCGAATACCAGGGGGAAACGAACACTGAAGCTTTCTTT
>-|TRBV23-1|TRBJ2-5|-
CASRRGRETQYF
TGCGCCAGCAGACGGGGGCGAGAGACCCAGTACTTC
>-|TRBV28|TRBJ2-1|TRBD2
CASSFYLALAGNNEQFF
TGTGCCAGCAGTTTTTATCTTGCCCTAGCGGGGAACAATGAGCAGTTCTTC
>once|TRBV10-3|TRBJ1-4|-
CAISSRAFEKLFF
TGTGCCATCAGCTCCAGGGCCTTTGAAAAACTGTTTTTT
>-|TRBV10-3|TRBJ2-1|TRBD2
CAISDPQTSGGYNEQFF
TGTGCCATCAGTGACCCGCAAACTAGCGGGGGGTACAATGAGCAGTTCTTC
>-|TRBV28|TRBJ1-1|-
CASSLLNPNTEAFF
TGTGCCAGCAGCCTTCTGAACCCGAACACTGAAGCTTTCTTT
>-|TRBV2|TRBJ1-2|-
CASSPYTSGLYGYTF
TGTGCCAGCAGCCCCTATACTTCGGGGCTCTATGGCTACACCTTC
>-|TRBV20-1|TRBJ2-4|-
CSAPRGDYLLF
TGCAGTGCCCCGAGGGGGGACTACCTCTTGTTC
>-|TRBV28|TRBJ1-5|TRBD1
CASGDRGSWQPQHF
TGTGCCAGCGGGGACAGGGGCTCTTGGCAGCCCCAGCATTTT
>few|TRBV7-9|TRBJ1-2|-
CASSSTTGTDYGYTF
TGTGCCAGCAGCTCCACTACAGGGACTGACTATGGCTACACCTTC
>-|TRBV19|TRBJ1-2|TRBD1
CASWQPQFSGQVLNYGYTF
TGTGCCAGCTGGCAACCGCAATTTTCCGGACAGGTTCTCAACTATGGCTACACCTTC
>-|TRBV20-1|TRBJ1-2|TRBD1
CSASGTGLGYGYTF
TGCAGTGCTAGTGGGACAGGGTTGGGATATGGCTACACCTTC
>once|TRBV13|TRBJ2-1|-
CASSNAGPGSNEQFF
TGTGCCAGCAGCAATGCCGGGCCCGGGTCCAATGAGCAGTTCTTC
>once|TRBV5-1|TRBJ2-7|-
CASSRGTNSWLVHEQYF
TGCGCCAGCAGCCGAGGGACAAACTCCTGGTTGGTCCACGAGCAGTACTTC
>-|TRBV7-9|TRBJ2-3|-
CASSLESDTQYF
TGTGCCAGCAGCTTAGAATCTGATACGCAGTATTTT